The rows below give T cell receptor beta chains drawn from one sample of a study of graft-versus-host responses after intestinal transplantation. Libraries were prepared by immunoSEQ multiplex PCR; TCRdb keeps only in-frame clonotypes and omits some of them. The sample has 100,000 to 140,000 clones; about 91% are singletons. These receptors are not linked to any known antigen. Sequencing used unstimulated CD4+ T cells sorted from spleen or lymph node cells, obtained before transplant. These TCRs come from a human donor who was the organ donor for an intestinal transplant. CDR3s include the opening cysteine and the closing phenylalanine or tryptophan. The order of the fields is D gene, J gene, V gene, clone size, CDR3 protein, CDR3 DNA. The D gene is left open where the match is weak. Clone size is shown for a subset of rows, as once, few, many or a class of expanded clone.

d_gene: NA
j_gene: TRBJ1-1
v_gene: TRBV6-5
abundance: NA
CDR3aa: CASGVAFF
CDR3nt: TGTGCCAGCGGTGTAGCTTTCTTT

d_gene: TRBD2
j_gene: TRBJ2-2
v_gene: TRBV4-1
abundance: once
CDR3aa: CASSQRTSGAKGELFF
CDR3nt: TGCGCCAGCAGCCAACGGACTAGCGGGGCGAAAGGGGAGCTGTTTTTT

d_gene: NA
j_gene: TRBJ1-3
v_gene: TRBV19
abundance: few
CDR3aa: CASSSYNPDTIYF
CDR3nt: TGTGCCAGTAGTTCGTATAATCCGGACACCATATATTTT

d_gene: NA
j_gene: TRBJ1-2
v_gene: TRBV7-9
abundance: NA
CDR3aa: CASSKPGQYIHGYTF
CDR3nt: TGTGCCAGCAGCAAACCGGGACAATACATTCATGGCTACACCTTC

d_gene: NA
j_gene: TRBJ1-3
v_gene: TRBV9
abundance: once
CDR3aa: CASSVGLNENTIYF
CDR3nt: TGTGCCAGCAGCGTAGGATTAAATGAAAACACCATATATTTT

d_gene: TRBD1
j_gene: TRBJ1-2
v_gene: TRBV6-1
abundance: NA
CDR3aa: CASSEGDRGHGYTF
CDR3nt: TGTGCCAGCAGTGAAGGGGACAGGGGGCATGGCTACACCTTC

d_gene: TRBD1
j_gene: TRBJ1-2
v_gene: TRBV6-5
abundance: NA
CDR3aa: CASSTYRGGNYGYTF
CDR3nt: TGTGCCAGCAGTACCTACAGGGGCGGTAACTATGGCTACACCTTC

d_gene: NA
j_gene: TRBJ1-1
v_gene: TRBV29-1
abundance: NA
CDR3aa: CSVNGQYGTEAFF
CDR3nt: TGCAGCGTCAATGGACAGTATGGCACTGAAGCTTTCTTT

d_gene: NA
j_gene: TRBJ1-5
v_gene: TRBV19
abundance: once
CDR3aa: CASSPGRNQPQHF
CDR3nt: TGTGCCAGTAGCCCGGGGAGAAATCAGCCCCAGCATTTT

d_gene: NA
j_gene: TRBJ2-3
v_gene: TRBV9
abundance: NA
CDR3aa: CASSVAGRGLSTDTQYF
CDR3nt: TGTGCCAGCAGCGTAGCAGGGAGGGGGCTCAGCACAGATACGCAGTATTTT

d_gene: TRBD1
j_gene: TRBJ1-3
v_gene: TRBV4-1
abundance: NA
CDR3aa: CASSQGQGVSGNTIYF
CDR3nt: TGCGCCAGCAGCCAGGGACAGGGCGTCTCTGGAAACACCATATATTTT

d_gene: NA
j_gene: TRBJ1-2
v_gene: TRBV5-4
abundance: NA
CDR3aa: CASRQDSQYGYTF
CDR3nt: TGTGCCAGCAGACAGGACAGCCAATATGGCTACACCTTC

d_gene: NA
j_gene: TRBJ2-1
v_gene: TRBV20-1
abundance: NA
CDR3aa: CSAPLGSEQFF
CDR3nt: TGCAGTGCCCCCCTGGGGAGTGAGCAGTTCTTC

d_gene: NA
j_gene: TRBJ2-7
v_gene: TRBV5-1
abundance: NA
CDR3aa: CASSLNRNYEQYF
CDR3nt: TGCGCCAGCAGCTTGAACAGGAATTACGAGCAGTACTTC

d_gene: NA
j_gene: TRBJ1-3
v_gene: TRBV30
abundance: NA
CDR3aa: CAWSVAAPGNTIYF
CDR3nt: TGTGCCTGGAGTGTTGCAGCGCCTGGAAACACCATATATTTT

d_gene: TRBD2
j_gene: TRBJ2-3
v_gene: TRBV5-4
abundance: NA
CDR3aa: CASSFSPLAGGPTDTQYF
CDR3nt: TGTGCCAGCAGCTTCAGCCCTCTAGCGGGGGGTCCCACAGATACGCAGTATTTT

d_gene: NA
j_gene: TRBJ1-1
v_gene: TRBV6-6
abundance: NA
CDR3aa: CASSYAGVDTEAFF
CDR3nt: TGTGCCAGCAGTTACGCCGGGGTCGACACTGAAGCTTTCTTT

d_gene: NA
j_gene: TRBJ2-3
v_gene: TRBV9
abundance: NA
CDR3aa: CASSSILGTPDTQYF
CDR3nt: TGTGCCAGCAGCTCTATCCTCGGGACTCCAGATACGCAGTATTTT

d_gene: NA
j_gene: TRBJ1-2
v_gene: TRBV4-1
abundance: NA
CDR3aa: CASSQDPFDYGYTF
CDR3nt: TGCGCCAGCAGCCAAGACCCCTTTGATTATGGCTACACCTTC

d_gene: NA
j_gene: TRBJ2-5
v_gene: TRBV9
abundance: NA
CDR3aa: CASSFGTARKETQYF
CDR3nt: TGTGCCAGCAGCTTCGGGACGGCCCGTAAGGAGACCCAGTACTTC

d_gene: TRBD2
j_gene: TRBJ2-1
v_gene: TRBV5-5
abundance: NA
CDR3aa: CASAVDLAGVYNEQFF
CDR3nt: TGTGCCAGCGCGGTAGATTTAGCGGGAGTCTACAATGAGCAGTTCTTC

d_gene: TRBD2
j_gene: TRBJ2-1
v_gene: TRBV6-1
abundance: few
CDR3aa: CASSTPGLAGHEQFF
CDR3nt: TGTGCCAGCAGTACCCCGGGACTAGCGGGACATGAGCAGTTCTTC

d_gene: TRBD1
j_gene: TRBJ2-1
v_gene: TRBV14
abundance: NA
CDR3aa: CASSQVGGVSSYNEQFF
CDR3nt: TGTGCCAGCAGCCAAGTAGGGGGCGTAAGCTCCTACAATGAGCAGTTCTTC

d_gene: NA
j_gene: TRBJ1-1
v_gene: TRBV6-5
abundance: NA
CDR3aa: CASSEMGGAFF
CDR3nt: TGTGCCAGCAGTGAAATGGGAGGAGCTTTCTTT

d_gene: TRBD1
j_gene: TRBJ2-3
v_gene: TRBV11-2
abundance: NA
CDR3aa: CASSFGTGHSTDTQYF
CDR3nt: TGTGCCAGCAGCTTTGGGACAGGCCATAGCACAGATACGCAGTATTTT

d_gene: NA
j_gene: TRBJ1-1
v_gene: TRBV6-1
abundance: NA
CDR3aa: CASSHPGGAAEAFF
CDR3nt: TGTGCCAGCAGCCACCCCGGAGGGGCCGCTGAAGCTTTCTTT

d_gene: NA
j_gene: TRBJ2-1
v_gene: TRBV11-1
abundance: NA
CDR3aa: CASQGAGGRNEQFF
CDR3nt: TGTGCCAGCCAGGGGGCGGGAGGCCGCAATGAGCAGTTCTTC

d_gene: TRBD1
j_gene: TRBJ1-1
v_gene: TRBV18
abundance: NA
CDR3aa: CASSPPYHGTGTPNTEAFF
CDR3nt: TGTGCCAGCTCACCACCTTACCACGGGACAGGGACCCCGAACACTGAAGCTTTCTTT

d_gene: TRBD2
j_gene: TRBJ2-2
v_gene: TRBV27
abundance: NA
CDR3aa: CASHPGGRVPGELFF
CDR3nt: TGTGCCAGCCATCCGGGGGGGCGGGTTCCCGGGGAGCTGTTTTTT

d_gene: NA
j_gene: TRBJ2-5
v_gene: TRBV10-2
abundance: NA
CDR3aa: CASSARPRETQYF
CDR3nt: TGCGCCAGCAGTGCCCGGCCGCGGGAGACCCAGTACTTC

d_gene: TRBD1
j_gene: TRBJ1-2
v_gene: TRBV6-1
abundance: NA
CDR3aa: CASSKSGGYYGYTF
CDR3nt: TGTGCCAGCAGTAAGTCAGGGGGCTACTATGGCTACACCTTC

d_gene: NA
j_gene: TRBJ1-5
v_gene: TRBV21-1
abundance: NA
CDR3aa: CASSKARDRGCNQPQHF
CDR3nt: TGTGCCAGCAGCAAAGCTCGGGACAGGGGGTGCAATCAGCCCCAGCATTTT

d_gene: TRBD1
j_gene: TRBJ1-4
v_gene: TRBV12-5
abundance: NA
CDR3aa: CASGPDRATNEKLFF
CDR3nt: TGTGCTAGTGGTCCCGACAGGGCTACTAATGAAAAACTGTTTTTT

d_gene: NA
j_gene: TRBJ2-5
v_gene: TRBV6-1
abundance: NA
CDR3aa: CASSEGRGTQYF
CDR3nt: TGTGCCAGCAGTGAAGGGCGAGGGACCCAGTACTTC

d_gene: NA
j_gene: TRBJ1-1
v_gene: TRBV29-1
abundance: NA
CDR3aa: CSVEDLGRGRRNTEAFF
CDR3nt: TGCAGCGTTGAAGATCTTGGGCGGGGCAGGCGGAACACTGAAGCTTTCTTT